The text below deals with one T cell receptor (beta chain). This sample is part of a study of T cell responses to AZD1222 COVID-19 vaccine. This CDR3 comprises 14 residues. CDR1 and CDR2 (germline): SGHRS, YFSETQ. V lost 2 bases, J lost 5 bases, and 14 bases lay in between. The protocol was immunoSEQ multiplex PCR, while the TCRdb copy is restricted to in-frame clones and leaves out a portion. The table shows fewer than 90,000 clones, with more than 70% occurring only once. The starting material was peripheral blood, obtained 28 days after the second AZD1222 dose. This TCR was recovered from an adult who received the AZD1222 COVID-19 vaccine. The rearrangement uses TRBV5-1 and TRBJ2-7, with D uncertain. The CDR3 coding sequence is TGCGCCAGCAGCTTAAGCCCTAAGGCGGACGAGCAGTACTTC. Amino acid sequence: CASSLSPKADEQYF.